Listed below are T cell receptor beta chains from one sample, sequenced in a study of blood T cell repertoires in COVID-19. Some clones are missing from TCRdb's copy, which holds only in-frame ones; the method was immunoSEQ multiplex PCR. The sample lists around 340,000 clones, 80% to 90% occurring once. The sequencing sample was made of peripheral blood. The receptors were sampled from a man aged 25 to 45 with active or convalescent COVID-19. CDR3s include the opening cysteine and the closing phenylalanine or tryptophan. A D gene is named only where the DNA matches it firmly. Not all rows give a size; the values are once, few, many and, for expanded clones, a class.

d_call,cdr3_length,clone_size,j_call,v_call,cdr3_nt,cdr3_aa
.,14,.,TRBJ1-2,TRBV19,TGTGCCAGTACCCCGGTCGAGGAGGAAGGGCCGAACACCTTC,CASTPVEEEGPNTF
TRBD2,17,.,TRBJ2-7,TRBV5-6,TGTGCCAGCAGCTTGACCTCCGGGACTAGCGGGAGTTACGAGCAGTACTTC,CASSLTSGTSGSYEQYF
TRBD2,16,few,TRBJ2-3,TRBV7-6,TGTGCCAGCAGCGTCGGGACTAGCGGGAGAAGGGATACGCAGTATTTT,CASSVGTSGRRDTQYF
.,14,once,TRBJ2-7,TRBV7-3,TGTGCCAGCAGCTTAGGGCTCAGCTCCTACGAGCAGTACTTC,CASSLGLSSYEQYF
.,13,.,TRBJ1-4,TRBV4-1,TGCGCCAGCAGTTGGGACACCAATGAAAAACTGTTTTTT,CASSWDTNEKLFF
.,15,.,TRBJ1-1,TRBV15,TGTGCCACCAGCAGAGAGAATCCAGGGAACACTGAAGCTTTCTTT,CATSRENPGNTEAFF
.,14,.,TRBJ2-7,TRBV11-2,TGTGCCAGCAGCTTCTACAGGGAAGAGAATGAGCAGTACTTC,CASSFYREENEQYF
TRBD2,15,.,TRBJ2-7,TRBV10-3,TGTGCCATCAGTGGTTTTGGGCGGGAGGGGAACGAGCAGTACTTC,CAISGFGREGNEQYF
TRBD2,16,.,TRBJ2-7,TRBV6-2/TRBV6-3,TGTGCCAGCAGCCCTCCTAGCGGGGGCCTTCCCTACGAGCAGTACTTC,CASSPPSGGLPYEQYF
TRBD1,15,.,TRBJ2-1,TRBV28,TGTGCCAGCAGTTTCTCCAGACAGGGGGCGAATGAGCAGTTCTTC,CASSFSRQGANEQFF
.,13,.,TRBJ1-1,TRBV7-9,TGTGCCAGCAGCTTAGGCTCGGGCACTGAAGCTTTCTTT,CASSLGSGTEAFF
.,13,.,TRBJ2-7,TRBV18,TGTGCCAGCTCACCCGTCGAGGCCTACGAGCAGTACTTC,CASSPVEAYEQYF
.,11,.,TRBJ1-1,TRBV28,TGTGCCACAGCGGACGACGGTGAAGCTTTCTTT,CATADDGEAFF
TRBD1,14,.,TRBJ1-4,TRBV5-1,TGCGCCAGCAGCTCAACAGGGGCGGGTGAAAAACTGTTTTTT,CASSSTGAGEKLFF
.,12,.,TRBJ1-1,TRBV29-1,TGCAGCGCCGAGGGCGGGGGCACTGAAGCTTTCTTT,CSAEGGGTEAFF
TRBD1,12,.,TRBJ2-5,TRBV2,TGTGCCAGCGACAGGGACGGAGAGACCCAGTACTTC,CASDRDGETQYF